This TCR beta chain was identified in a study of blood T cell repertoires in COVID-19. Study as a whole: Material from acute and convalescent COVID-19 was sourced from the United States, Italy and Spain. PBMCs, B-cell-depleted T cells, or T cells were the source of the cDNA or gDNA that made up the material.

Profiling relied on immunoSEQ multiplex PCR, and the TCRdb table lists in-frame clones only, not all of them. The sample has 120,000 or so clones; around 87% are singletons. Germline V lookup: CDR1 SGHDT, CDR2 YYEEEE. This CDR3 comprises 13 residues. V lost 1 base and J lost 8, with 12 bases in between. The specimen sequenced was peripheral blood. The chain recombines TRBV5-6 with TRBJ1-2, with D unclear. The source is a woman aged 55 to 70 with acute or convalescent COVID-19. The CDR3 coding sequence is TGTGCCAGCAGCTTGTATCCGGAGGTCGGCTACACCTTC. It specifies CASSLYPEVGYTF.